This entry describes one TCR beta chain. Generated by immunoSEQ multiplex PCR, the TCRdb table keeps only in-frame clones and is missing some. Of roughly 770,000 clones listed, 95% to 97% are singletons. The CDR3 totals 12 residues. CDR1 is SEHNR, CDR2 FQNEAQ, per germline (reference sequence). V shed 10 bases, J shed 8 bases, and the junction held 8 bases outside the gene matches. The sample originates from a study of shared clonotypes between healthy human individuals. About the research overall: Donor ages ranged 18 to 49 years: a couple of women, a few men. Every donor yielded three CD4 naive, three CD4 memory, two CD8 naive and one CD8 memory plate.

As defined, naive CD8 cells were CD45RO-negative and positively selected for CCR7, with terminally differentiated effector memory CD45RA+ cells excluded. V and J are TRBV7-9 and TRBJ2-1; TRBD2 matches at 7 bases. The source material was naive CD8+ T cells sorted from blood. The source is a man aged 30-40 years in good health. This CDR3 reads CAMGGRVDEQFF. Written as DNA, the CDR3 is TGTGCCATGGGAGGGCGGGTCGATGAGCAGTTCTTC.